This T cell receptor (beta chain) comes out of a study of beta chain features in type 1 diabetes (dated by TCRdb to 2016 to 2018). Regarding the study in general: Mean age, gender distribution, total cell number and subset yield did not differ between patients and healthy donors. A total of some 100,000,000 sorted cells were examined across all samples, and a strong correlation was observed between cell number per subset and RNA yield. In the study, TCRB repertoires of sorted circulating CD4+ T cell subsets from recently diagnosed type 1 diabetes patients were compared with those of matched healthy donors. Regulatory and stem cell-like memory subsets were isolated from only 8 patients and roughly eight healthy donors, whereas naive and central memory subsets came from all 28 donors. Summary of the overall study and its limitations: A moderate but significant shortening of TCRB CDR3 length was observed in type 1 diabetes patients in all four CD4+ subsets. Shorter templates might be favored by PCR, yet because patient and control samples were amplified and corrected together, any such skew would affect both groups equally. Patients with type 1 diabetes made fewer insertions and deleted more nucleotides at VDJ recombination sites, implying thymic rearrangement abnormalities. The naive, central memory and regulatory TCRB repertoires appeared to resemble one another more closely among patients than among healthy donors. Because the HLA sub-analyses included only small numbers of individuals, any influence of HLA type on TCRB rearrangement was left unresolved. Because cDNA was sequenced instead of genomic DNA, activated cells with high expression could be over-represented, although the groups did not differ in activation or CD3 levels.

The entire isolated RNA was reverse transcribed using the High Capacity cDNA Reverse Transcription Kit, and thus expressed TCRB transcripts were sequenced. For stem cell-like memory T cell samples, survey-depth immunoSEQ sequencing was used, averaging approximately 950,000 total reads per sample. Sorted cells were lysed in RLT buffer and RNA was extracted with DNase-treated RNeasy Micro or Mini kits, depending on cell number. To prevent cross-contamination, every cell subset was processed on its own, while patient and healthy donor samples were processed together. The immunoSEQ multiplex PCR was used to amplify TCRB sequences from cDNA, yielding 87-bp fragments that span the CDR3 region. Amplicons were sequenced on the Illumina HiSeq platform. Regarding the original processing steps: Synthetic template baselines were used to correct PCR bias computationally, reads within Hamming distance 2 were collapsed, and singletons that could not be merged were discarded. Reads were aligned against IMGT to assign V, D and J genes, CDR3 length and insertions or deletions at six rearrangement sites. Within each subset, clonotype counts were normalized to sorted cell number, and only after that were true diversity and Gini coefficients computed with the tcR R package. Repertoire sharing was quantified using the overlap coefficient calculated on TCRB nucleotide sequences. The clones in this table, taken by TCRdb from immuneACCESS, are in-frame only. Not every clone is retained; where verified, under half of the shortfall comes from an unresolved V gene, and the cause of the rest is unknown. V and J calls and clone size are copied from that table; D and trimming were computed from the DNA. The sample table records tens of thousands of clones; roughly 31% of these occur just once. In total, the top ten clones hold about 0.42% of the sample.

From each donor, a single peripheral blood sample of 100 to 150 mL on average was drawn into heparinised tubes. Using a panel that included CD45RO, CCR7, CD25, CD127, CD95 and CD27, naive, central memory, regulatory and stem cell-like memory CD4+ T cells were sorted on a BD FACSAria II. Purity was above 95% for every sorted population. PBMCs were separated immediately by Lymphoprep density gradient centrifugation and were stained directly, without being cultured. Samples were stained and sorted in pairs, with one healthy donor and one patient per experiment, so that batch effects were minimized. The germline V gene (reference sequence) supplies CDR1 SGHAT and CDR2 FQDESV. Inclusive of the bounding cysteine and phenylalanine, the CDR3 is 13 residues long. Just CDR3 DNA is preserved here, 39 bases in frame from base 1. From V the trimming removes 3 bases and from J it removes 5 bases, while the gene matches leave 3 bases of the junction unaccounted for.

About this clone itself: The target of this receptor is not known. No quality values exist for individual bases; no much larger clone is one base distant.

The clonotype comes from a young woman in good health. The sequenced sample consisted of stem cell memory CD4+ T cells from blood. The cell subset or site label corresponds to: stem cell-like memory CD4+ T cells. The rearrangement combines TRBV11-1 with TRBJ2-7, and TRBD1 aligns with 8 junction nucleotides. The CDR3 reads CASSFGQGNEQYF. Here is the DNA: TGTGCCAGCAGCTTCGGACAGGGAAACGAGCAGTACTTC. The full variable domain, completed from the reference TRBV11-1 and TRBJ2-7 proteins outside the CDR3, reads EAEVAQSPRYKITEKSQAVAFWCDPISGHATLYWYRQILGQGPELLVQFQDESVVDDSQLPKDRFSAERLKGVDSTLKIQPAELGDSAMYLCASSFGQGNEQYFGPGTRLTVT.